This TCR beta chain was sequenced during a study of CD4 and CD8 cells across lung adenocarcinoma regions. V was clipped by 1 base and J by 8 bases, with 9 bases between them. In germline, CDR1 is SGHAT, CDR2 FQNNGV. This CDR3 comprises 13 residues. This clonotype was counted between two and nine times. TCRdb itself ran the PCR reads through MiXCR, one entry per CDR3 protein. The sample lists thousands of distinct CDR3 sequences; approximately 49% were seen once. The sample comprised CD8+ T cells from the center of a lung tumor. The chain employs TRBV11-2 and TRBJ1-3; D is unresolved. The TCR sequence derives from a female donor with lung adenocarcinoma. The CD4 and CD8 labels of this study may be unreliable. The CDR3: CASSLGRLDTIYF. CDR3 nucleotide sequence: TGTGCCAGCAGCTTAGGTCGTCTGGACACCATATATTTT. Full variable domain (outside the CDR3, taken from reference TRBV11-2 and TRBJ1-3): EAGVAQSPRYKIIEKRQSVAFWCNPISGHATLYWYQQILGQGPKLLIQFQNNGVVDDSQLPKDRFSAERLKGVDSTLKIQPAKLEDSAVYLCASSLGRLDTIYFGEGSWLTVV.